A selection of T cell receptor beta chains follows, all from one sample in a study of T cell repertoires in cytomegalovirus infection. TCRdb analysed the reads with MiXCR anew, one entry per CDR3 protein. The table has around 280,000 distinct CDR3 sequences, approximately 10% seen once. Specimen: PBMCs. The receptors come from a human donor in good health (CMV status not recorded). Some clones in this sample may be carry-over from other donors' samples. CDR3s include the opening cysteine and the closing phenylalanine or tryptophan. D genes are given only for firm matches. Size is omitted from some rows. Given values are once, few, many or a class for expanded clones.

>many|-|TRBV12-3/TRBV12-4|TRBJ2-3
TGTGCCAGCAGCCTGGACTGGGAAGATACGCAGTATTTT
CASSLDWEDTQYF
>-|TRBD2|TRBV5-1|TRBJ2-3
TGCGCCAGCAGCTTGGGATATAGCGGGGACACAGATACGCAGTATTTT
CASSLGYSGDTDTQYF
>many|-|TRBV7-3|TRBJ2-6
TGTGCCAGCACCGGCCCTGGGGCCAACGTCCTGACTTTC
CASTGPGANVLTF
>many|-|TRBV6-1|TRBJ1-2
TGTGCCAGCAGTCACGGACCAAAGGACTATGGCTACACCTTC
CASSHGPKDYGYTF
>few|TRBD1|TRBV7-9|TRBJ1-1
TGTGCCAGCAGCCCCATGGAGGGGGCGGGAACTGAAGCTTTCTTT
CASSPMEGAGTEAFF
>few|TRBD1|TRBV12-3/TRBV12-4|TRBJ2-2
TGTGCCAGCAGCTTCCGACAGGGCCCCACCGGGGAGCTGTTTTTT
CASSFRQGPTGELFF
>few|TRBD2|TRBV5-4|TRBJ2-3
TGTGCCAGCAGACCCGGGGCGGGGGGGAGGGATACGCAGTATTTT
CASRPGAGGRDTQYF
>-|-|TRBV2|TRBJ1-1
TGTGCCAGCAAGTCAAGGGCTAACACTGAAGCTTTCTTT
CASKSRANTEAFF
>-|-|TRBV7-6|TRBJ1-1
TGTGCCAGCAGCCCTACAGGAATGTATGGCACTGAAGCTTTCTTT
CASSPTGMYGTEAFF
>many|-|TRBV7-2|TRBJ1-5
TGTGCCAGCAGCTTAGGACACAATAGCAATCAGCCCCAGCATTTT
CASSLGHNSNQPQHF
>many|-|TRBV19|TRBJ2-1
TGTGCCAGTAAACCAATTGAGCCCTACAATGAGCAGTTCTTC
CASKPIEPYNEQFF
>many|-|TRBV7-2|TRBJ1-2
TGTGCCAGCAGCTCCTACAGGGAAGACGGCGGCTACACCTTC
CASSSYREDGGYTF
>many|-|TRBV9|TRBJ2-7
TGTGCCAGCAGCGTAGGAGGCCGCGGGAACTACGAGCAGTACTTC
CASSVGGRGNYEQYF
>few|-|TRBV20-1|TRBJ1-2
TGCAGTGCTAGAGGCAGCCTTTCGGTCTATGGCTACACCTTC
CSARGSLSVYGYTF
>many|TRBD1|TRBV28|TRBJ1-5
TGTGCCAGCAGTTCAGCCCAGGGGGCGAGCAATCAGCCCCAGCATTTT
CASSSAQGASNQPQHF
>few|-|TRBV27|TRBJ2-2
TGTGCCAGCAGCCAAAGGGTCAGGGAGAACACCGGGGAGCTGTTTTTT
CASSQRVRENTGELFF
>many|-|TRBV6-2/TRBV6-3|TRBJ1-6
TGTGCCAGCAAACGACCCGGTTCGGGTTGGTCACCCCTCCACTTT
CASKRPGSGWSPLHF
>-|-|TRBV10-3|TRBJ2-3
TGTGCCATCAACCCTATAAGGGGTAGCACAGATACGCAGTATTTT
CAINPIRGSTDTQYF
>many|-|TRBV18|TRBJ2-5
TGTGCCAGCAGCCCCGGCCTCCAAGAGACCCAGTACTTC
CASSPGLQETQYF
>-|TRBD1|TRBV6-6|TRBJ1-6
TGTGCCAGCAAGACAGGGGTAGGTTCACCCCTCCACTTT
CASKTGVGSPLHF
>many|-|TRBV2|TRBJ2-3
TGTGCCAGCACCCTTGGGGCTTTGGATACGCAGTATTTT
CASTLGALDTQYF
>many|TRBD1|TRBV5-1|TRBJ1-5
TGCGCCAGCAGCTTGGCAGGGGGCGCGGATAGCAATCAGCCCCAGCATTTT
CASSLAGGADSNQPQHF
>many|-|TRBV28|TRBJ1-1
TGTGCCAGCAGTTTGGACGGAGGGATAGGGTTGAACACTGAAGCTTTCTTT
CASSLDGGIGLNTEAFF
>few|TRBD2|TRBV5-1|TRBJ2-1
TGCGCCAGCAGCCAAGGACTAGCGGGGGGCAACAGCTCCTACAATGAGCAGTTCTTC
CASSQGLAGGNSSYNEQFF
>many|-|TRBV7-2|TRBJ1-2
TGTGCCAGCAGCCCTGCCAGGGGCTATGGCTACACCTTC
CASSPARGYGYTF
>many|TRBD1|TRBV15|TRBJ2-3
TGTGCCACCAGCAGAGAACAAACAGGGGCAGGCACAGATACGCAGTATTTT
CATSREQTGAGTDTQYF
>few|-|TRBV10-3|TRBJ1-4
TGTGCCATCAGTGAACCACGGGAAAAACTGTTTTTT
CAISEPREKLFF
>many|TRBD2|TRBV28|TRBJ2-1
TGTGCCAGCCAAAGGGGCGGGGGGCCGTATCCTGAGCAGTTCTTC
CASQRGGGPYPEQFF
>few|TRBD1|TRBV20-1|TRBJ1-5
TGCAGTGCTAGAGATGACAGGGGTCAGCCCCAGCATTTT
CSARDDRGQPQHF
>-|-|TRBV19|TRBJ1-2
TGTGCCAGTAGTACACGACAGAGACTAAACTATGGCTACACCTTC
CASSTRQRLNYGYTF
>many|TRBD2|TRBV28|TRBJ2-1
TGTGCCAGCAAGTCGGCGGGGGATTACAATGAGCAGTTCTTC
CASKSAGDYNEQFF
>many|-|TRBV6-5|TRBJ1-1
TGTGCCAGCAGTTACTCAAGAGGAGGCTCTCGGACTGAAGCTTTCTTT
CASSYSRGGSRTEAFF